This passage covers 2 T cell receptor beta chains from one sample sequenced in a study of Ad26.COV2.S vaccination and SARS-CoV-2 variants. Sequenced by immunoSEQ multiplex PCR; TCRdb stores in-frame clones only, minus some. The table shows about 400,000 clones, with approximately 89% occurring only once. Treatment reported: 19 received Ad26.COV2.S at low or high dose, single or two shots; 5 received placebo; per-sample allocation not given. Repertoires come from day 63 after the first vaccine or placebo injection. Source: peripheral blood, taken in a trial of Ad26.COV2.S vaccine versus placebo. The receptors originated from a person aged 18-65 years who received the Ad26.COV2.S COVID-19 vaccine or a placebo.

This rearrangement joins TRBV4-1 to TRBJ2-7; D not certain. From germline, CDR1 is MGHRA and CDR2 YSYEKL. Trimming stripped 0 bases from V and 2 bases from J, with 11 bases between. This CDR3 is 15 amino acids long. CDR3 region: CASSQDWVITYEQYF. CDR3 bases: TGCGCCAGCAGCCAAGATTGGGTCATCACCTACGAGCAGTACTTC.

The chain joins TRBV10-2 to TRBJ2-7; no reliable D call. The germline CDR1 and CDR2 sequences are WSHSY and SAAADI. V was shortened by 6 bases and J by 5 bases, with 14 bases between the two germline ends. The CDR3 covers 13 residues. Here the CDR3 reads CASSPARKNEQYF. CDR3 nucleotide sequence: TGCGCCAGCAGCCCCGCTCGGAAAAACGAGCAGTACTTC.